The 17 T cell receptor beta chains below all came from one sample that was sequenced in a study of OX40 agonist ivuxolimab in advanced cancers. Sequenced by immunoSEQ multiplex PCR; TCRdb stores in-frame clones only, minus some. There are 80,000 to 100,000 clones in the sample; 90% occur only once, and roughly 1.6% lies in the top ten. Sequenced here: CD4+ or CD8+ T cells sorted from blood, sampled in a trial of the OX40 agonist ivuxolimab. The receptors stem from an adult with an advanced solid tumor such as melanoma, head and neck, liver or kidney cancer.

The rearrangement uses TRBV28 and TRBJ2-1; D is undetermined. V gave up 3 bases and J gave up 2 bases, with 11 bases separating them. CDR1 and CDR2 (germline): MDHEN, SYDVKM. The CDR3 sequence is 15 residues long. The CDR3 nucleotides are TGTGCCAGCAGTTTGGGCGGAGAGACCTACAATGAGCAGTTCTTC. Translation gives CASSLGGETYNEQFF.

The DNA for the CDR3 is TGCGCCAGCAGCTACGGCGAGATCTATGGCTACACCTTC. Amino acid sequence: CASSYGEIYGYTF. The chain joins TRBV5-1 to TRBJ1-2, with D hard to call. V lost 3 bases and J 4 bases, leaving 10 bases between the germline ends. The CDR3 is made up of 13 amino acids. Per the germline V gene, CDR1 is SGHRS and CDR2 is YFSETQ.

The J gene is TRBJ2-1, the V gene TRBV5-4, with D hard to call. Germline CDR1 SGHNT, CDR2 YYREEE (reference sequence). V lost 3 bases to trimming and J lost 0 bases, with 13 bases between them. The CDR3 is 16 amino acids. CDR3 protein: CASSSLAESSYNEQFF. In DNA form, the CDR3 reads TGTGCCAGCAGCTCCCTGGCGGAGAGCTCCTACAATGAGCAGTTCTTC.

The chain recombines TRBV28 with TRBJ2-7; the D is unclear. This CDR3 has 15 residues. Trimming cost V 6 bases and J 5 bases, with 20 bases left between them. Germline-derived CDR1 and CDR2 are MDHEN and SYDVKM. The CDR3 DNA reads as TGTGCCAGCAGACCTATGTCGCTGGCTATCCACGAGCAGTACTTC. Translating it yields CASRPMSLAIHEQYF.

The gene calls are TRBV5-1 and TRBJ1-2; maybe TRBD1 (6 bases). This CDR3 is 13 amino acids long. V lost 4 bases and J 3 bases, leaving 10 bases between the germline ends. Per the germline V gene, CDR1 is SGHRS and CDR2 is YFSETQ. CDR3 region: CASSRGGDYGYTF. The CDR3 nucleotides read TGCGCCAGCAGCCGAGGGGGAGACTATGGCTACACCTTC.

This chain links TRBV5-4 with TRBJ1-2, with TRBD1 matching 7 bases. CDR1 is SGHNT, CDR2 YYREEE, per germline (reference sequence). CDR3 size: 13 residues. After removal of 4 bases from V and 4 bases from J, the junction contained 4 bases not matched to a gene. CDR3 loop: CASSKTGAYGYTF. CDR3 in DNA: TGTGCCAGCAGCAAAACAGGGGCCTATGGCTACACCTTC.

This clone was seen a few times. V usage is TRBV19 and J usage is TRBJ1-2, with unresolved D. This CDR3 spans 14 amino acids. Trimming removed 3 bases from V and 2 bases from J, with 10 bases in between. Germline CDR1 LNHDA, CDR2 SQIVND (reference sequence). The CDR3 loop reads CASSMVPENYGYTF. The CDR3 nucleotides are TGTGCCAGTAGTATGGTCCCGGAAAACTATGGCTACACCTTC.

This CDR3 is CASSVRGTTNEKLFF. Here the CDR3 DNA reads TGTGCCAGCAGCGTGAGGGGGACGACTAATGAAAAACTGTTTTTT. The chain uses TRBV9 and TRBJ1-4; the D gene is possibly TRBD1 (6 bases). Deletions cut 2 bases from V and 2 bases from J, with 10 bases between. Germline values: CDR1 SGDLS, CDR2 YYNGEE. The CDR3 is made up of 15 amino acids.

The CDR3 protein is CASRLESRLRWGYTF. The DNA for the CDR3 is TGTGCAAGTCGCTTAGAGTCCCGACTTCGGTGGGGCTACACCTTC. The rearrangement links TRBV12-2 to TRBJ1-2. TRBV12-2 is a pseudogene segment. CDR3 length: 15 amino acids.

V gene TRBV18 combines with J gene TRBJ2-1, with 11 bases identical to TRBD2. CDR1 is KGHSH, CDR2 LQKENI, per germline. Unmatched junction bases numbered 5, after V lost 3 bases and J lost 4 bases. This CDR3 has 16 residues. The CDR3 nucleotides are TGTGCCAGCTCACCCGGGACTAGCGGCAAGTACAATGAGCAGTTCTTC. Its translation is CASSPGTSGKYNEQFF.

The chain uses TRBV5-1 and TRBJ2-5; D ambiguous. Trimming took 0 bases from V and 4 from J, leaving 13 bases between them. The CDR3 totals 15 residues. Germline V lookup: CDR1 SGHRS, CDR2 YFSETQ. CDR3 residues: CASSLAPRLRETQYF. The CDR3, as DNA: TGCGCCAGCAGCTTGGCTCCGAGGTTACGAGAGACCCAGTACTTC.

The chain joins TRBV7-9 to TRBJ2-3; 7 bases fit TRBD2. The V and J ends lost 5 bases and 2 bases, in that order; junction bases with no gene match: 4. In germline, CDR1 is SEHNR, CDR2 FQNEAQ (reference sequence). CDR3 length: 14 residues. The CDR3 sequence: CASSPLAFTDTQYF. The CDR3 nucleotides read TGTGCCAGCAGCCCACTAGCGTTCACAGATACGCAGTATTTT.

The chain carries TRBV28 and TRBJ1-1; D is unresolved. The length of the CDR3 is 13 residues. Germline V gives CDR1 MDHEN, CDR2 SYDVKM. V lost 7 bases, J lost 3 bases, and 12 bases lay in between. CDR3: CASKGPAHTEAFF. The CDR3 coding sequence is TGTGCCAGCAAAGGACCGGCACACACTGAAGCTTTCTTT.

The rearrangement links TRBV7-6 to TRBJ2-1, with D perhaps matching TRBD2 (5 bases). The CDR3 has 17 residues. The ends were cut back, 4 bases at V and 0 bases at J, with 16 bases in the middle. The V gene's germline CDR1 is SGHVS and CDR2 FNYEAQ. The CDR3 reads CASSSQLGGSSYNEQFF. CDR3 nucleotides: TGTGCCAGCAGCTCCCAACTAGGCGGTAGCTCCTACAATGAGCAGTTCTTC.

V gene TRBV9 combines with J gene TRBJ2-1; the D gene is possibly TRBD2 (5 bases). Looked up from germline, CDR1 is SGDLS and CDR2 is YYNGEE. The V end lost 1 base, the J end lost 0 bases, and 8 bases lay between the germline ends. CDR3 length: 15 residues. CDR3 nucleotides: TGTGCCAGCAGCGTAAAAGAGGGCTCCTACAATGAGCAGTTCTTC. Translation: CASSVKEGSYNEQFF.

This chain joins TRBV30 and TRBJ1-6, with a weak D call TRBD1 (6 bases). The CDR3 consists of 16 residues. Germline assignment: CDR1 GTSNPN and CDR2 SVGIG (reference sequence). Trimming took off 0 bases at V and 10 bases at J, with 19 bases between the two ends. The chain's CDR3 is CAWSVSGTPGGSPLHF. The CDR3, as DNA: TGTGCCTGGAGTGTATCTGGGACACCCGGCGGGTCACCCCTCCACTTT.

This chain uses TRBV7-2 with TRBJ2-7, with 9 bases aligning to TRBD2. There are 15 residues in the CDR3. The V gene end was trimmed by 5 bases and the J gene end by 4 bases; junction bases not matched to a gene: 9. From germline, CDR1 is SGHTA and CDR2 FQGNSA. This CDR3 reads CASSVRAGGKYEQYF. CDR3 DNA sequence: TGTGCCAGCAGCGTTAGAGCGGGAGGAAAGTACGAGCAGTACTTC.